This T cell receptor (beta chain) emerged from a study of blood T cell repertoires in COVID-19. About the research overall: Acute-phase and convalescent COVID-19 samples originated in the United States, Italy and Spain.

Some clones are missing from TCRdb's copy, which holds only in-frame ones; the method was immunoSEQ multiplex PCR. The sample has about 230,000 clones, 80% to 90% seen once. With 1 base clipped from V and 5 bases from J, the junction kept 4 bases outside the gene matches. Germline V gene lookup returns CDR1 LGHNA and CDR2 YNFKEQ. The CDR3 loop spans 15 amino acids. The sample consisted of peripheral blood. This TCR derives from a man at least 80 years old with acute or convalescent COVID-19. J is TRBJ2-1 and V is TRBV4-2; the match to TRBD1 covers 8 bases. The CDR3 DNA reads as TGTGCCAGCAGCCAAGCCGGGACAGGAAACAATGAGCAGTTCTTC. As protein: CASSQAGTGNNEQFF.